These 7 T cell receptor beta chains originate from one sample sequenced in a study of T-cell reconstitution after alpha-beta-depleted transplantation in children. TCRbeta library preparation incorporated unique molecular identifiers. One entry per CDR3 protein results from TCRdb running MiXCR on the PCR reads. The sample shows a few hundred thousand distinct CDR3 sequences, roughly 6.6% of them seen only once. This specimen was PBMCs, taken before TCRalphabeta/CD19-depleted stem cell transplant. The source of these receptors is a boy aged 2 to 10 with acute lymphoblastic leukemia, due to receive a stem cell transplant.

This clonotype was counted ten times or more. V and J are TRBV28 and TRBJ2-7; 8 nucleotides align to TRBD1. CDR3 length: 14 residues. Trimming took 2 bases from V and 5 from J; bases not matched to a gene: 5. Germline V lookup: CDR1 MDHEN, CDR2 SYDVKM. CDR3 sequence (DNA): TGTGCCAGCAGTTTAGCAGGGGGCATCGACGAGCAGTACTTC. The encoded protein is CASSLAGGIDEQYF.

In its sample, this clonotype was seen many times. The chain employs TRBV7-9 and TRBJ1-1; 12 positions agree with TRBD1. The V and J ends lost 3 bases and 4 bases, in that order; junction bases with no gene match: 9. CDR1 and CDR2 from the germline V gene are SEHNR and FQNEAQ (reference sequence). This CDR3 is 17 amino acids long. The CDR3 DNA reads TGTGCCAGCAGCTTGGCGGGACAGGGGGCTTGGAGCACTGAAGCTTTCTTT. Its protein is CASSLAGQGAWSTEAFF.

Ten or more counts support this clonotype. The chain employs TRBV3-1 and TRBJ2-7; D unclear. This CDR3 contains 15 residues. Deletions cut 1 base from V and 0 bases from J, with 10 bases between. Per germline, CDR1 LGHDT and CDR2 YNNKEL (reference sequence). The CDR3 sequence: CASSQARTTSYEQYF. CDR3 nucleotides: TGTGCCAGCAGCCAAGCCCGAACGACCTCCTACGAGCAGTACTTC.

This clonotype was observed at least ten times. The genes are TRBV7-8 and TRBJ2-1, with a possible D match to TRBD1 (6 bases). The CDR3 is 14 residues long. Germline lookup yields CDR1 SGHVS and CDR2 FQNEAQ. Between the trimmed V and J ends, which lost 5 bases and 4 bases, there was a span of 12 bases. The CDR3 loop reads CASSPRGIYNEQFF. The DNA of the CDR3 is TGTGCCAGCAGCCCGAGGGGGATATACAATGAGCAGTTCTTC.

In its sample, this clonotype was seen many times. V and J are TRBV12-3 or TRBV12-4 and TRBJ2-3, with 12 bases lining up with TRBD2. With 3 bases clipped from V and 1 base from J, the junction kept 11 bases outside the gene matches. This CDR3 has 19 residues. The CDR3 region has the DNA TGTGCCAGCAGTTTCCTGACTAGCGGGGGACTACTGGGCACAGATACGCAGTATTTT. Translating gives CASSFLTSGGLLGTDTQYF.

The chain is built from TRBV20-1 and TRBJ2-7; the D is unclear. Germline lookup yields CDR1 DFQATT and CDR2 SNEGSKA (reference sequence). Trimming cost V 0 bases and J 1 base, with 10 bases left between them. The CDR3 totals 14 residues. CDR3 bases: TGCAGTGCTAGAGATCACCAAACTTCCTACGAGCAGTACTTC. It codes for CSARDHQTSYEQYF.

There are many counts of this clonotype. This chain joins TRBV4-2 and TRBJ2-3; 10 nucleotides agree with TRBD2. The CDR3 totals 16 residues. Trimming cost V 1 base and J 5 bases; bases outside gene matches: 6. Looked up from germline, CDR1 is LGHNA and CDR2 is YNFKEQ. CDR3 sequence: CASSQGLAGSGDTQYF. In DNA, the CDR3 is TGTGCCAGCAGCCAAGGACTAGCGGGCTCTGGAGATACGCAGTATTTT.